These 22 T cell receptor beta chains came from one sample sequenced in a study of graft-versus-host responses after intestinal transplantation. Profiling relied on immunoSEQ multiplex PCR, and the TCRdb table lists in-frame clones only, not all of them. The sample has some 88,000 clones, 85% to 95% seen once. The antigens for these receptors are not known. Source: unstimulated CD8+ T cells sorted from spleen or lymph node cells, taken before intestinal transplant. Receptors originate from a human donor who received an intestinal transplant.

This sequence joins TRBV21-1 and TRBJ1-6; whether TRBD1, the table's D call, matches the DNA was not checked. TRBV21-1 is deemed a pseudogene. This CDR3 region has 19 residues. CDR3: CASSKIDRGSVLYNSPLHF. The DNA of the CDR3 is TGTGCCAGCAGCAAAATAGACAGGGGATCAGTTCTCTATAATTCACCCCTCCACTTT.

CDR3 in DNA: TGTGCCAGCAGCCCGGAGACTAGCGGGGTCTCCTACGAGCAGTACTTC. Protein sequence: CASSPETSGVSYEQYF. The chain employs TRBV9 and TRBJ2-7, with 11 bases that match TRBD2. Germline CDR1 reads SGDLS; CDR2 reads YYNGEE. The junction had 6 bases not matched to a gene; V was cut back by 4 bases and J by 0 bases. The CDR3 runs 16 residues. Full variable domain (remainder filled in from reference TRBV9 and TRBJ2-7): DSGVTQTPKHLITATGQRVTLRCSPRSGDLSVYWYQQSLDQGLQFLIQYYNGEERAKGNILERFSAQQFPDLHSELNLSSLELGDSALYFCASSPETSGVSYEQYFGPGTRLTVT.

This clone was seen just once. This chain uses TRBV21-1 with TRBJ2-7; the listed D gene, TRBD1, was not tested against the DNA. TRBV21-1 is designated a pseudogene. The CDR3 spans 14 residues. This CDR3 reads CASSKTRTGVEQYF. The CDR3 DNA reads as TGTGCCAGCAGCAAAACCCGGACAGGGGTCGAGCAGTACTTC.

The gene calls are TRBV27 and TRBJ1-5; D gene ambiguous. Germline V gene lookup returns CDR1 MNHEY and CDR2 SMNVEV (reference sequence). This CDR3 comprises 13 residues. The V and J ends lost 0 bases and 6 bases respectively, with 6 bases between them. The CDR3: CASSLSGSQPQHF. CDR3 DNA: TGTGCCAGCAGTTTATCTGGCAGTCAGCCCCAGCATTTT.

V usage is TRBV19 and J usage is TRBJ2-2, with D possibly being TRBD2 (5 bases). The CDR3 consists of 13 residues. Trimming stripped 7 bases from V and 7 bases from J, with 13 bases between. Germline values: CDR1 LNHDA, CDR2 SQIVND (reference sequence). The CDR3 loop reads CASTPGNYGELFF. The CDR3 nucleotides read TGTGCCAGTACGCCGGGAAACTACGGGGAGCTGTTTTTT.

This rearrangement joins TRBV4-1 to TRBJ1-3; no clear D. The CDR3 has 15 residues. Germline V lookup: CDR1 MGHRA, CDR2 YSYEKL. V shed 6 bases and J shed 0 bases, with 12 bases lying between them. Here the CDR3 reads CASREWADSGNTIYF. The DNA of the CDR3 is TGCGCCAGCAGAGAATGGGCAGACTCTGGAAACACCATATATTTT.

This chain connects TRBV13 to TRBJ2-2; possible D gene TRBD1, 6 bases. CDR1 is PRHDT, CDR2 FYEKMQ, per germline (reference sequence). The CDR3 length is 16 residues. The V and J ends lost 4 bases and 3 bases respectively, with 15 bases between them. This CDR3 is CASSSLGGVDTGELFF. DNA for the CDR3: TGTGCCAGCAGCTCCCTAGGGGGTGTCGACACCGGGGAGCTGTTTTTT.

J is TRBJ1-2 and V is TRBV30; D is perhaps TRBD1 (5 bases). The CDR3 extends over 13 amino acids. Germline V gives CDR1 GTSNPN, CDR2 SVGIG (reference sequence). Trimming took off 1 base at V and 8 bases at J, with 14 bases between the two ends. This chain's CDR3 is CAWSAGRVLGYTF. Here the CDR3 DNA reads TGTGCCTGGAGTGCGGGCAGGGTGCTGGGCTACACCTTC.

The CDR3 loop is CAWSASTEAFF. The CDR3 DNA is TGTGCCTGGAGTGCTTCCACTGAAGCTTTCTTT. The rearrangement joins TRBV30 to TRBJ1-1; D call uncertain. The CDR3 has 11 residues. The ends were cut back, 1 base at V and 4 bases at J, with 4 bases in the middle. The V gene's germline CDR1 is GTSNPN and CDR2 SVGIG (reference sequence).

V gene TRBV4-3 combines with J gene TRBJ1-2; D remains unclear. Germline CDR1 LGHNA, CDR2 YSLEER. Trimming cost V 0 bases and J 4 bases, with 12 bases left between them. The CDR3 has 15 residues. The CDR3 region has the DNA TGCGCCAGCAGCCAAGAACGTGGTGATAGCTATGGCTACACCTTC. As protein: CASSQERGDSYGYTF.

Written as DNA, the CDR3 is TGTGCCAGCAGCTTGGTTCAGGGGTACGAGCAGTACTTC. Encoded protein: CASSLVQGYEQYF. The J gene is TRBJ2-7, the V gene TRBV5-5, with D perhaps matching TRBD1 (6 bases). The V end was cut by 0 bases, the J end by 4 bases, with 8 bases between. CDR1 is SGHKS, CDR2 YYEKEE, per germline (reference sequence). The CDR3 extends over 13 amino acids. Filled out from reference TRBV5-5 and TRBJ2-7, the complete variable domain reads DAGVTQSPTHLIKTRGQQVTLRCSPISGHKSVSWYQQVLGQGPQFIFQYYEKEERGRGNFPDRFSARQFPNYSSELNVNALLLGDSALYLCASSLVQGYEQYFGPGTRLTVT.

This chain joins TRBV27 and TRBJ2-1, with D tentatively TRBD2 (6 bases). Trimming removed 7 bases from V and 8 bases from J, with 21 bases in between. The CDR3 consists of 15 residues. Germline values: CDR1 MNHEY, CDR2 SMNVEV (reference sequence). The CDR3: CASIRFIREDDEQFF. The CDR3, as DNA: TGTGCCAGCATAAGATTTATCAGGGAGGACGATGAGCAGTTCTTC.

The rearrangement joins TRBV5-4 to TRBJ1-3; D ambiguous. This CDR3 region has 15 residues. Germline CDR1 reads SGHNT; CDR2 reads YYREEE (reference sequence). Trimming shortened V by 6 bases and J by 0 bases, and 13 bases separated the two germline ends. CDR3 region: CASTELNSSGNTIYF. The CDR3 nucleotides read TGTGCCAGCACCGAACTCAATAGCTCTGGAAACACCATATATTTT.

The chain uses TRBV7-2 and TRBJ1-1; D is undetermined. CDR1 is SGHTA, CDR2 FQGNSA, per germline. Trimming pared 1 base from V and 6 bases from J, leaving 15 bases between. The CDR3 extends over 15 amino acids. CDR3 DNA: TGTGCCAGCAGCTTAGTTAACGCAGCCAGGTCTGAAGCTTTCTTT. This encodes CASSLVNAARSEAFF.

The chain couples TRBV27 to TRBJ2-5; D perhaps matches TRBD1 (5 bases). The CDR3 consists of 13 residues. V was cut by 2 bases and J by 9 bases, with 13 bases left in between. CDR1 is MNHEY and CDR2 is SMNVEV in the germline V gene (reference sequence). The CDR3 region is CASSLKGFGAQYF. The CDR3 nucleotides are TGTGCCAGCAGTTTAAAGGGGTTTGGGGCCCAGTACTTC.

The CDR3 spells CASSPYSRGAGNEQYF. The CDR3 DNA reads as TGTGCCAGCAGTCCCTACTCCAGGGGGGCCGGCAACGAGCAGTACTTC. J is TRBJ2-5 and V is TRBV27, with a weak D call TRBD1 (7 bases). The DNA end favors TRBJ2-7, so the J call may be wrong. The CDR3 covers 16 residues. Looked up from germline, CDR1 is MNHEY and CDR2 is SMNVEV (reference sequence).

Regarding this clone: Compared with germline, one end of the junction differs, possibly owing to a read error. The chain recombines TRBV25-1 with TRBJ2-3; the match to TRBD1 covers 9 bases. Germline V gene sequence: CDR1 MGHDK, CDR2 SYGVNS. There are 13 residues in the CDR3. For the CDR3, the DNA is TGTGCCAGTAGTGGGGACAGGGCAGATACGCAGTATTTT. Its translation is CASSGDRADTQYF.

V and J are TRBV2 and TRBJ1-3; D ambiguous. CDR1 and CDR2 from the germline V gene are SNHLY and FYNNEI. V dropped 5 bases and J dropped 0 bases, with 8 bases sitting between them. This CDR3 has 14 amino acids. The CDR3 DNA reads TGTGCCAGCAGTCAGGCAGACTCTGGAAACACCATATATTTT. Translation gives CASSQADSGNTIYF.

The genes are TRBV11-3 and TRBJ1-2; the D gene is possibly TRBD1 (6 bases). The CDR3 has 13 residues. Germline V gene data show CDR1 as SGHNT and CDR2 as YENEEA. Trimming removed 5 bases from V and 4 bases from J, with 11 bases in between. CDR3 nucleotide sequence: TGTGCCAGCAGCATCGGACAGATCTATGGCTACACCTTC. Translating it yields CASSIGQIYGYTF.

A single count supports this clone. This sequence joins TRBV5-1 and TRBJ1-6; 7 bases fit TRBD1. There are 17 residues in the CDR3. After removal of 4 bases from V and 0 bases from J, the junction contained 7 bases not matched to a gene. Germline values: CDR1 SGHRS, CDR2 YFSETQ. The CDR3 coding sequence is TGCGCCAGCAGCCGCCGGGACAGCAACTCCTATAATTCACCCCTCCACTTT. Translated: CASSRRDSNSYNSPLHF.

V is TRBV7-9 and J is TRBJ2-7; D uncertain. Germline loops: CDR1 SEHNR, CDR2 FQNEAQ (reference sequence). The CDR3 is 15 residues long. Trimming shortened V by 2 bases and J by 0 bases, and 11 bases separated the two germline ends. The CDR3 bases are TGTGCCAGCAGCTTAAGCACAGAGAGCTCCTACGAGCAGTACTTC. This codes for CASSLSTESSYEQYF.

The chain's CDR3 is CASSQDVGGGQPQHF. CDR3 nucleotides: TGCGCCAGCAGCCAAGATGTTGGGGGCGGTCAGCCCCAGCATTTT. This chain uses TRBV4-3 with TRBJ1-5; perhaps TRBD1 as D (6 bases). Deletions cut 0 bases from V and 6 bases from J, with 12 bases between. CDR1 and CDR2 (germline): LGHNA, YSLEER. The CDR3 covers 15 residues.